This T cell receptor beta chain was found in a study of blood T cell repertoires in COVID-19 (TCRdb year 2020). Notes on the research overall: Samples covering the acute and convalescent phases of COVID-19 were provided by collaborators in the United States, Italy and Spain. The material from the prospective study consisted of cDNA or gDNA derived from T cells, B-cell-depleted T cells, or PBMCs. The dataset comprised deeply sampled blood TCRbeta repertoires from subjects exposed to, actively infected with, or recovered from COVID-19. The repertoires were made available in a free public database intended to serve as a resource for research on the immune response to SARS-CoV-2. The samples were drawn from two sources: the first 160 participants of the ongoing ImmuneRACE study, and approximately 1,300 subjects contributed by 6 global collaborators. The sample metadata nearly always contained a de-identified subject ID, COVID-19 status, age in years and sex. HLA class I and class II types, where available, came from metadata supplied by the sample provider rather than from assay-based typing.

TCRbeta CDR3 regions were amplified from genomic DNA using the immunoSEQ Assay, a bias-controlled multiplex PCR. From the authors' description of their analysis: The number of nucleated cells in each sample was estimated from the amplification of reference gene primers within the assay. To quantify the absolute abundance of each unique TCRbeta CDR3 rearrangement, sequence reads were collapsed and filtered. For each sample, productive Simpson clonality was calculated by taking the square root of Simpson's diversity index across productive rearrangements. The table comes from immuneACCESS by way of TCRdb, which keeps in-frame sequences with V and J called. Part of the clones is missing from these tables; in studies checked, under half for an unresolved V gene and the rest for unknown reasons. V and J calls and clone size come straight from that table; D and trimming were deduced from the DNA. The sample records fewer than 700,000 clones, 70% to 90% of which are singletons. Roughly 8% of the sample comes from the top ten.

Study-wide findings and limitations: The amount of clinical and demographic metadata varied by source and participant and was provided uncurated.

About this clone: The antigen it recognizes is unknown. Within one base of it there is no much larger clone, and no base qualities were kept.

The junction shows trimming of 0 bases on V and 4 bases on J, plus 16 bases between the germline ends. From the cysteine through the phenylalanine, the CDR3 covers 16 amino acids. The sequence is cut down to CDR3 DNA, 48 bases in frame from base 1. CDR1 and CDR2 are read off the germline V gene (reference sequence) as MNHNY and SVGAGI. In Seattle, one collaborating source enrolled patients while the infection was active and tracked those patients longitudinally over the course of disease. Whole blood was collected in K2EDTA tubes by collaborating institutions according to the institutions' own protocols. For TCRbeta analysis, collaborators shipped samples as frozen whole blood, isolated PBMCs, or DNA extracted from either of those sample types.

The sequencing input was peripheral blood. The receptor chain draws on TRBV6-6 and TRBJ2-7, with TRBD1 tentatively as D gene (6 bases match). This sequence originates from a woman aged 50 to 60 with COVID-19, enrolled during active disease. The DNA is as follows: TGTGCCAGCAGTTACTCGAGGGTACAGGGTCCTTACGAGCAGTACTTC. Translated, it gives CASSYSRVQGPYEQYF.